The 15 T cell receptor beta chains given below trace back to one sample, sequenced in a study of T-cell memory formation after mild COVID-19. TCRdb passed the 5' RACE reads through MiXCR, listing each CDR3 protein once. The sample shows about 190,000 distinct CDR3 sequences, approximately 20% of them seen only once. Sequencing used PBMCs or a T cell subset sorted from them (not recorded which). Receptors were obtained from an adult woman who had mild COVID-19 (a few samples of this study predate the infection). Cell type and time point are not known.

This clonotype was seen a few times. CDR3 DNA sequence: TGTGCCAGCAGCTTAGTTCGGGGAAACACCATATATTTT. It translates to CASSLVRGNTIYF. The chain has TRBV11-2 and TRBJ1-3; D is unresolved. CDR3 length: 13 amino acids. Germline CDR1 is SGHAT and CDR2 is FQNNGV. V gave up 1 base and J gave up 4 bases, with 5 bases separating them.

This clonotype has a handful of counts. The CDR3, as DNA: TGTGCCAGCAGTGGTGGACTTAGGACCTCCTATGGCTACACCTTC. It encodes CASSGGLRTSYGYTF. The chain joins TRBV6-1 to TRBJ1-2; D is undetermined. Germline lookup yields CDR1 MNHNS and CDR2 SASEGT. The V end lost 4 bases, the J end lost 4 bases, and 16 bases lay between the germline ends. The CDR3 sequence is 15 residues long.

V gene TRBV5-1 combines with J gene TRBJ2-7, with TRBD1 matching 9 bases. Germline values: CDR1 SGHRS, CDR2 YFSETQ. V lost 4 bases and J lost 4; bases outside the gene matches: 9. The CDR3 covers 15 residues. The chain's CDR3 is CASSGTQGAFYEQYF. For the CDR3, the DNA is TGCGCCAGCAGCGGAACACAGGGGGCTTTTTACGAGCAGTACTTC.

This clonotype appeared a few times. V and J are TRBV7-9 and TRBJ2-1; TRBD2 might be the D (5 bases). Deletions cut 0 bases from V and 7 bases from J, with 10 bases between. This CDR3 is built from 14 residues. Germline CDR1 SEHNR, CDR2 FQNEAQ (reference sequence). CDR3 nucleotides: TGTGCCAGCAGCTTAGCGGGAGTAGTAAATGAGCAGTTCTTC. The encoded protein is CASSLAGVVNEQFF.

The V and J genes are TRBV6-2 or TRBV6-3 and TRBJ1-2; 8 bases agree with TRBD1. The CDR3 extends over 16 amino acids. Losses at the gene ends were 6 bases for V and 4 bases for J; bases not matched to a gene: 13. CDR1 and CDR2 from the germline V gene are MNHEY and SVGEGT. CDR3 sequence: CASSGRRTGSVYGYTF. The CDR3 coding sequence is TGTGCCAGCAGCGGCCGACGGACAGGGTCTGTCTATGGCTACACCTTC.

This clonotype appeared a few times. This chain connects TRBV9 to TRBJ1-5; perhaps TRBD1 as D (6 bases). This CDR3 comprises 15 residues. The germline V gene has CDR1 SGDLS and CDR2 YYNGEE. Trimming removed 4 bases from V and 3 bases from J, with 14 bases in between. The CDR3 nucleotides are TGTGCCAGCAGCTACTCCAACAGGGTCAATCAGCCCCAGCATTTT. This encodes CASSYSNRVNQPQHF. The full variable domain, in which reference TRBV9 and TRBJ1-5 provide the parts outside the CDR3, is DSGVTQTPKHLITATGQRVTLRCSPRSGDLSVYWYQQSLDQGLQFLIQYYNGEERAKGNILERFSAQQFPDLHSELNLSSLELGDSALYFCASSYSNRVNQPQHFGDGTRLSIL.

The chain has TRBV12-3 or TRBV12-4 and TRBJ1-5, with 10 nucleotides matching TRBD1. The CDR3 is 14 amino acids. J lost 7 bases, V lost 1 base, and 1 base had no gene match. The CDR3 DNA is TGTGCCAGCAGTTTAGAGACAGGGGGCCAGCCCCAGCATTTT. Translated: CASSLETGGQPQHF.

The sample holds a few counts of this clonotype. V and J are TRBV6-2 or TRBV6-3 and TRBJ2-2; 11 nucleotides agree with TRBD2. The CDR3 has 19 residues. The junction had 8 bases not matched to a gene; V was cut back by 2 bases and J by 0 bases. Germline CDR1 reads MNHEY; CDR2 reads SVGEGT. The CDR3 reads CASSYLARLAGTNTGELFF. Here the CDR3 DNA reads TGTGCCAGCAGTTACCTCGCGCGACTAGCGGGGACGAACACCGGGGAGCTGTTTTTT.

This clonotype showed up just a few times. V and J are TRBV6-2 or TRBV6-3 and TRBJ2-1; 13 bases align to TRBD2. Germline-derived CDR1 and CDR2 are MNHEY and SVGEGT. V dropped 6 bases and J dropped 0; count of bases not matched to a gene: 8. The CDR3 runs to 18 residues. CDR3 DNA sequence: TGTGCCAGCAGGAGACTAGCGGGAGGACGGAGCTCCTACAATGAGCAGTTCTTC. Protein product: CASRRLAGGRSSYNEQFF.

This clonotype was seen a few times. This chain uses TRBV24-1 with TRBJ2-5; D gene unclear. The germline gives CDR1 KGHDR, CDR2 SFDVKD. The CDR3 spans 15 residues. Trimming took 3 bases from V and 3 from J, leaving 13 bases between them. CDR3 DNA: TGTGCCACCAGTGATCACCCCTCAAGAAAAGAGACCCAGTACTTC. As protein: CATSDHPSRKETQYF.

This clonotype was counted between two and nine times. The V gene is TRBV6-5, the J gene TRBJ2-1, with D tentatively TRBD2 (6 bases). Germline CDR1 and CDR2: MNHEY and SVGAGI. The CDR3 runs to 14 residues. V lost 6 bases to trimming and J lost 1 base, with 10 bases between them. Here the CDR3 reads CASSRAGSYNEQFF. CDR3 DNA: TGTGCCAGCAGCCGGGCGGGGTCCTACAATGAGCAGTTCTTC.

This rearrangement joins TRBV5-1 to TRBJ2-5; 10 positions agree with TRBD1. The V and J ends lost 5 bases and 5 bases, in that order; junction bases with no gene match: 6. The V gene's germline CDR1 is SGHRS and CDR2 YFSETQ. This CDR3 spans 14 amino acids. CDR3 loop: CASRTGTGVETQYF. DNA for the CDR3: TGCGCCAGCAGAACCGGGACAGGGGTGGAGACCCAGTACTTC.

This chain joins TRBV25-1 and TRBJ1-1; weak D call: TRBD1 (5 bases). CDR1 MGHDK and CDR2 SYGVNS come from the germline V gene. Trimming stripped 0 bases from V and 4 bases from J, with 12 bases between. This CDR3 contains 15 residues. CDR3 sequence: CASSEYRVDSTEAFF. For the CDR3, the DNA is TGTGCCAGCAGTGAATACAGGGTAGATAGCACTGAAGCTTTCTTT.

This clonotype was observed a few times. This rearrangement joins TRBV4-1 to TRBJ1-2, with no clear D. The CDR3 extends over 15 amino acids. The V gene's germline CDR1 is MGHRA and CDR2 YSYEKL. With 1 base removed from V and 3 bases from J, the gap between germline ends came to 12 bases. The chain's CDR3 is CASSQVFEQDYGYTF. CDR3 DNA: TGCGCCAGCAGCCAAGTCTTTGAGCAGGACTATGGCTACACCTTC.

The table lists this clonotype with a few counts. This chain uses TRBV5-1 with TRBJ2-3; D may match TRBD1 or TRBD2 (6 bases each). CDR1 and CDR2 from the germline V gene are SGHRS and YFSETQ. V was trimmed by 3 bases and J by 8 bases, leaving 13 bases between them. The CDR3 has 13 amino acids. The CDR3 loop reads CASSSSGGPTQYF. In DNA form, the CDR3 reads TGCGCCAGCAGCTCTTCCGGGGGCCCTACGCAGTATTTT.